Here is one TCR beta chain with its context. Antigen specificity is unknown. The data derive from a study of beta chain features in type 1 diabetes. Since all of the isolated RNA was reverse transcribed, expressed TCRB transcripts were what got sequenced. Produced via immunoSEQ multiplex PCR; TCRdb's table is partial and in-frame only. The sample contains about 230,000 clones, 16% of which appear only once. CDR3 length: 14 amino acids. Trimming cost V 7 bases and J 5 bases; bases outside gene matches: 8. Germline lookup yields CDR1 SGHTA and CDR2 FQGNSA. Study-level points and caveats: The study found moderately but significantly shorter TCRB CDR3s in all four CD4+ subsets of Type 1 diabetes patients.

The receptor was derived from a man aged 30-40 years with type 1 diabetes. Material: naive CD4+ T cells from blood. The gene calls are TRBV7-2 and TRBJ2-5; 9 nucleotides align to TRBD1. This chain's CDR3 is CASTQDRGFETQYF. As DNA, the CDR3 is TGTGCCAGCACTCAGGACAGGGGATTTGAGACCCAGTACTTC.